This T cell receptor (beta chain) came from a study of T-cell memory formation after mild COVID-19. About the study: Each donor largely had its own TCR clusters.

TCR alpha and TCR beta cDNA libraries carrying sample barcodes and UMIs were produced by 5'RACE using constant-segment primers. TCRdb re-called the 5' RACE reads through MiXCR, storing one row per CDR3 protein. Here the sample spans under 400,000 distinct CDR3 sequences, about 21% being singletons. The V gene's germline CDR1 is KGHSH and CDR2 LQKENI. CDR3 length equals 16 residues. V was cut by 2 bases and J by 2 bases, with 15 bases left in between. The rearrangement joins TRBV18 to TRBJ2-5; D is unresolved. This clonotype originated in an adult woman who had mild COVID-19 (a few samples of this study predate the infection). Cell type and time point are not known. The sequencing input was PBMCs or a T cell subset sorted from them (not recorded which). CDR3 sequence: CASSPEVAGGQETQYF. CDR3 nucleotide sequence: TGTGCCAGCTCACCAGAAGTGGCAGGTGGTCAAGAGACCCAGTACTTC.